This passage covers 20 T cell receptor beta chains from one sample sequenced in a study of shared clonotypes between healthy human individuals. The method was immunoSEQ multiplex PCR; TCRdb's version includes in-frame clones alone and lacks a portion of them. The sample lists 950,000 to 1,300,000 clones, about 77% seen once, with over 1.3% in the top ten. Sequenced material: memory CD4+ T cells sorted from blood. This sample's subset: CD45RA-negative fraction. The receptors derive from a young man in good health.

As DNA, the CDR3 is TGTGCCAGCAGCCGGGGGGAGGGCAGCACAGATACGCAGTATTTT. This encodes CASSRGEGSTDTQYF. The chain carries TRBV7-2 and TRBJ2-3; TRBD2 matches 7 bases. CDR3 size: 15 residues. Trimming removed 5 bases from V and 0 bases from J; junction bases left unmatched: 5. The V gene's germline CDR1 is SGHTA and CDR2 FQGNSA.

The table lists this clone with a count of one. This sequence is one base from a far larger clone and is likely a read error. Other DNA sequences in this sample translate to the same CDR3. The chain joins TRBV6-1 to TRBJ1-2, with 9 bases identical to TRBD1. J lost 4 bases, V lost 4 bases, and 1 base had no gene match. There are 13 residues in the CDR3. Germline CDR1 MNHNS, CDR2 SASEGT. CDR3 nucleotides: TGTGCCAGCAGTGCGGGACAGGGCTATGGCTACACCTTC. This sequence encodes CASSAGQGYGYTF.

The sample holds many counts of this clone. The gene calls are TRBV30 and TRBJ2-1, with 8 bases lining up with TRBD2. The germline gives CDR1 GTSNPN, CDR2 SVGIG (reference sequence). The CDR3 loop spans 15 amino acids. Trimming cost V 2 bases and J 6 bases; bases outside gene matches: 9. Here the CDR3 reads CAWSSDGRALNEQFF. CDR3 sequence (DNA): TGTGCCTGGAGTTCCGACGGGAGGGCCCTCAATGAGCAGTTCTTC.

The genes are TRBV29-1 and TRBJ2-4, with 10 bases aligning to TRBD1. Germline V gene lookup returns CDR1 SQVTM and CDR2 ANQGSEA. The CDR3 sequence is 15 residues long. Losses at the gene ends were 6 bases for V and 2 bases for J; bases not matched to a gene: 7. The CDR3 DNA follows: TGCAGCGTGGTTCGACAGGGGGCGTCCAAAAACATTCAGTACTTC. Its translation is CSVVRQGASKNIQYF.

In regard to this clone: The same CDR3 also results from other DNA sequences found in this sample. The rearrangement links TRBV11-2 to TRBJ2-5, with 8 bases aligning to TRBD2. V lost 4 bases to trimming and J lost 4 bases; unmatched junction nucleotides: 2. The germline V gene encodes CDR1 SGHAT and CDR2 FQNNGV. The CDR3 loop spans 13 amino acids. The CDR3 is CASSSGGPETQYF. Written as DNA, the CDR3 is TGTGCCAGCAGCTCGGGGGGGCCAGAGACCCAGTACTTC.

The V gene is TRBV18, the J gene TRBJ2-5, with D hard to call. The CDR3 sequence is 15 residues long. Looked up from germline, CDR1 is KGHSH and CDR2 is LQKENI. The V end lost 4 bases, the J end lost 2 bases, and 14 bases lay between the germline ends. The CDR3 DNA reads as TGTGCCAGCTCACGGTTAGGAACGGAACAAGAGACCCAGTACTTC. This gives the protein CASSRLGTEQETQYF.

This chain joins TRBV6-5 and TRBJ2-1, with 7 bases identical to TRBD2. Trimming at V came to 4 bases and at J to 9 bases, leaving 12 bases not matched to a gene. The V gene's germline CDR1 is MNHEY and CDR2 SVGAGI. CDR3 length: 15 amino acids. The CDR3 protein is CASSLTGPGGSEQFF. CDR3 DNA: TGTGCCAGCAGTTTAACCGGCCCCGGGGGGAGTGAGCAGTTCTTC.

A word on this clone: This same CDR3 is encoded by further DNA sequences in the sample. The chain has TRBV30 and TRBJ1-3; no clear D gene. Germline-derived CDR1 and CDR2 are GTSNPN and SVGIG (reference sequence). The CDR3 contains 12 residues. V was shortened by 0 bases and J by 4 bases, with 4 bases between the two germline ends. The CDR3 coding sequence is TGTGCCTGGAGTGTAGTCGGAAACACCATATATTTT. It codes for CAWSVVGNTIYF.

The rearrangement links TRBV27 to TRBJ1-4; D not resolved. The CDR3 is 16 amino acids. CDR1 and CDR2 (germline): MNHEY, SMNVEV (reference sequence). V shed 5 bases and J shed 0 bases, with 13 bases lying between them. The CDR3 loop is CASSRGAPATNEKLFF. CDR3 sequence (DNA): TGTGCCAGCAGTCGAGGAGCCCCTGCAACTAATGAAAAACTGTTTTTT.

The chain has TRBV28 and TRBJ1-3, with D tentatively TRBD1 (6 bases). In germline, CDR1 is MDHEN, CDR2 SYDVKM. CDR3 length equals 17 residues. Trimming stripped 2 bases from V and 0 bases from J, with 14 bases between. DNA of the CDR3: TGTGCCAGCAGTTTAAGGGGGGCCGGGGGCTCTGGAAACACCATATATTTT. Encoded protein: CASSLRGAGGSGNTIYF.

This chain links TRBV2 with TRBJ2-5; TRBD1 aligns across 8 bases. The CDR3 contains 14 residues. Germline V CDR1 and CDR2: SNHLY, FYNNEI. V shed 6 bases, J shed 5 bases, and the junction held 8 bases outside the gene matches. Here the CDR3 reads CASSEQGVGETQYF. CDR3 bases: TGTGCCAGCAGCGAACAGGGGGTCGGGGAGACCCAGTACTTC.

The rearrangement links TRBV10-2 to TRBJ1-2; maybe TRBD1 (5 bases). Between the trimmed V and J ends, which lost 1 base and 1 base, there was a span of 7 bases. The CDR3 has 14 residues. CDR1 is WSHSY and CDR2 is SAAADI in the germline V gene. As DNA, the CDR3 is TGCGCCAGCAGTGAGTGGGGGGATAACTATGGCTACACCTTC. Its translation: CASSEWGDNYGYTF.

The rearrangement uses TRBV7-2 and TRBJ1-2; D uncertain. The germline V gene has CDR1 SGHTA and CDR2 FQGNSA. CDR3 length: 13 residues. V gave up 4 bases and J gave up 8 bases, with 14 bases separating them. CDR3 sequence reads: CASSSDRASGYTF. Written as DNA, the CDR3 is TGTGCCAGCAGCTCCGATCGTGCGAGCGGCTACACCTTC.

The V gene is TRBV18, the J gene TRBJ2-7; 9 nucleotides line up with TRBD2. The CDR3 is 15 amino acids. Germline assignment: CDR1 KGHSH and CDR2 LQKENI. Losses at the gene ends were 0 bases for V and 4 bases for J; bases not matched to a gene: 4. CDR3 coding DNA: TGTGCCAGCTCACCACCGGCTAGCGGGGCTTACGAGCAGTACTTC. Its translation: CASSPPASGAYEQYF.

A remark on this clone: The same CDR3 also results from other DNA sequences found in this sample. The V and J genes are TRBV30 and TRBJ2-7; D unresolved. The V end lost 4 bases, the J end lost 3 bases, and 7 bases lay between the germline ends. Per the germline V gene, CDR1 is GTSNPN and CDR2 is SVGIG (reference sequence). The CDR3 length is 11 residues. The CDR3 sequence: CAWKGGYEQYF. Written as DNA, the CDR3 is TGTGCCTGGAAGGGCGGCTACGAGCAGTACTTC.

The V call is TRBV5-1, the J call TRBJ2-5, with 8 bases that match TRBD2. The trim removed 1 base at V and 5 bases at J, leaving 7 bases unmatched. The CDR3 contains 15 residues. Per the germline V gene, CDR1 is SGHRS and CDR2 is YFSETQ. CDR3 residues: CASSLWGGLDETQYF. In DNA form, the CDR3 reads TGCGCCAGCAGCTTGTGGGGGGGACTAGACGAGACCCAGTACTTC.

The V and J genes are TRBV2 and TRBJ2-2; D not certain. Trimming took 1 base from V and 3 from J, leaving 6 bases between them. The CDR3 loop spans 14 amino acids. In germline, CDR1 is SNHLY, CDR2 FYNNEI. The CDR3 loop reads CASSEVGYTGELFF. CDR3 in DNA: TGTGCCAGCAGTGAAGTCGGATACACCGGGGAGCTGTTTTTT.

V gene TRBV7-2 combines with J gene TRBJ2-1; no clear D gene. Trimming removed 1 base from V and 7 bases from J, with 11 bases in between. The CDR3 runs to 14 residues. Germline V gene sequence: CDR1 SGHTA, CDR2 FQGNSA. CDR3 protein: CASSLEGGRNEQFF. The CDR3 coding sequence is TGTGCCAGCAGCTTAGAAGGTGGTAGGAATGAGCAGTTCTTC.

V gene TRBV5-4 combines with J gene TRBJ1-6; TRBD1 agrees at 8 bases. CDR3 length: 14 residues. Germline lookup yields CDR1 SGHNT and CDR2 YYREEE (reference sequence). V dropped 4 bases and J dropped 9; count of bases not matched to a gene: 6. As DNA, the CDR3 is TGTGCCAGCAGCCACGACAGGGGAGGTTCACCCCTCCACTTT. Translating gives CASSHDRGGSPLHF.

This clone turned up a few times. This chain uses TRBV21-1 with TRBJ1-1. TRBV21-1 constitutes a pseudogene. This CDR3 region has 14 residues. The DNA of the CDR3 is TGTGCCAGCAGCAAATTCGTAAAACCGGGAGAAGCTTTCTTT. Residues: CASSKFVKPGEAFF.